These 30 T cell receptor beta chains were sequenced from one sample in a study of vaccination effects on CD4 cells after COVID-19. The antigens these receptors bind are not known. This table comes from immunoSEQ multiplex PCR, and its TCRdb copy is limited to in-frame clones, with some not included. Among almost 40,000 clones listed, more than 75% were seen once. Following 10 days of culture, CD4+ T cells were isolated. The sequencing here drew on CD4+ T cells from PBMCs cultured without peptide, taken before COVID-19 vaccination. Every receptor here comes from a human donor who received a COVID-19 vaccine.

The chain joins TRBV12-5 to TRBJ1-2; D is unresolved. This CDR3 has 14 amino acids. V was pared by 1 base and J by 3 bases, with 9 bases between. Germline V CDR1 and CDR2: LGHNT, FRNRAP. Here the CDR3 DNA reads TGTGCTAGTGGTTTGGAGCTGGCGGACTATGGCTACACCTTC. Translation: CASGLELADYGYTF.

The chain combines TRBV24-1 with TRBJ2-2; 11 nucleotides match TRBD1. This CDR3 is 17 amino acids long. CDR1 and CDR2 (germline): KGHDR, SFDVKD. V trimming: 5 bases; J trimming: 5 bases; junction bases outside the gene matches: 9. CDR3 bases: TGTGCCACCAGTGCTCCATCCGGACAGGGGGCGACCGGGGAGCTGTTTTTT. Its protein is CATSAPSGQGATGELFF.

The V and J genes are TRBV5-1 and TRBJ2-5, with 9 bases aligning to TRBD1. This CDR3 region has 15 residues. The junction had 8 bases not matched to a gene; V was cut back by 3 bases and J by 5 bases. Per the germline V gene, CDR1 is SGHRS and CDR2 is YFSETQ. CDR3 in DNA: TGCGCCAGCAGCTCGCGGCGGACAGGGGACGAGACCCAGTACTTC. Translating gives CASSSRRTGDETQYF.

The CDR3 bases are TGTGCCAGCTCACCACCGGGAGCCCAAGAGACCCAGTACTTC. As protein: CASSPPGAQETQYF. The V call is TRBV18, the J call TRBJ2-5, with D perhaps matching TRBD2 (5 bases). Per germline, CDR1 KGHSH and CDR2 LQKENI. The CDR3 spans 14 residues. V shed 0 bases and J shed 1 base, with 6 bases lying between them.

The J gene is TRBJ1-6, the V gene TRBV12-3 or TRBV12-4; no firm D call. The CDR3 is made up of 13 amino acids. Trimming took off 3 bases at V and 10 bases at J, with 10 bases between the two ends. As DNA, the CDR3 is TGTGCCAGCAGTTTTGGAGAAAAATCACCCCTCCACTTT. Protein product: CASSFGEKSPLHF.

This clone was seen more than once but under ten times. The V gene is TRBV24-1, the J gene TRBJ1-2, with D perhaps matching TRBD1 (5 bases). The CDR3 has 15 amino acids. The V and J ends lost 5 bases and 5 bases respectively, with 17 bases between them. Looked up from germline, CDR1 is KGHDR and CDR2 is SFDVKD. The CDR3 reads CATSGDLYGNYGYTF. CDR3 nucleotides: TGTGCCACCAGTGGGGACCTCTACGGGAATTATGGCTACACCTTC.

The count of this clone is one. The V gene is TRBV7-2, the J gene TRBJ2-1; tentatively, D is TRBD2 (5 bases). Germline CDR1 and CDR2: SGHTA and FQGNSA. Trimming removed 2 bases at V and 1 base at J, with 9 bases between. The CDR3 totals 15 residues. CDR3 DNA: TGTGCCAGCAGCTTAACGACGGGGTCCTACAATGAGCAGTTCTTC. Translating it yields CASSLTTGSYNEQFF.

The chain carries TRBV19 and TRBJ1-1; D gene uncertain. Trimming stripped 6 bases from V and 0 bases from J, with 8 bases between. Germline CDR1 is LNHDA and CDR2 is SQIVND (reference sequence). The CDR3 runs to 13 residues. The CDR3 loop is CASSRFMNTEAFF. Here the CDR3 DNA reads TGTGCCAGTAGCCGTTTCATGAACACTGAAGCTTTCTTT.

This chain links TRBV12-5 with TRBJ1-4, with a tentative D call TRBD1 (5 bases). V was shortened by 5 bases and J by 8 bases, with 15 bases between the two germline ends. This CDR3 has 14 residues. CDR1 LGHNT and CDR2 FRNRAP come from the germline V gene. CDR3 protein: CASGQSGAGEKLFF. CDR3 sequence (DNA): TGTGCTAGTGGTCAGTCCGGGGCGGGCGAAAAACTGTTTTTT.

The chain joins TRBV14 to TRBJ1-4; D gene ambiguous. V lost 3 bases, J lost 10 bases, and 30 bases lay in between. CDR3 length: 19 amino acids. Germline CDR1 reads SGHDN; CDR2 reads FVKESK. CDR3 protein: CASSQRNREALGAGGKLFF. The CDR3 nucleotides read TGTGCCAGCAGCCAGAGAAATAGGGAGGCTCTGGGCGCCGGAGGAAAACTGTTTTTT.

The V gene is TRBV5-1, the J gene TRBJ1-1; D is undetermined. V lost 0 bases to trimming and J lost 2 bases, with 8 bases between them. The CDR3 spans 14 residues. The germline V gene encodes CDR1 SGHRS and CDR2 YFSETQ. The CDR3 DNA reads TGCGCCAGCAGCTTGGCAGCCGATAACACTGAAGCTTTCTTT. Translated: CASSLAADNTEAFF.

V usage is TRBV6-4 and J usage is TRBJ1-1; weak D call: TRBD1 (5 bases). Germline V lookup: CDR1 MRHNA, CDR2 SNTAGT. The CDR3 length is 13 residues. Between the trimmed V and J ends, which lost 6 bases and 4 bases, there was a span of 12 bases. For the CDR3, the DNA is TGTGCCAGCAGGCGAGGGGAAGGCACTGAAGCTTTCTTT. It yields the protein CASRRGEGTEAFF.

The chain combines TRBV7-3 with TRBJ2-2, with TRBD1 matching over 10 bases. The length of the CDR3 is 16 residues. The germline gives CDR1 SGHTA, CDR2 FQGTGA. Trimming took 2 bases from V and 6 from J; bases not matched to a gene: 6. The CDR3 sequence is CASSLGTGALSGELFF. The CDR3, as DNA: TGTGCCAGCAGCTTAGGGACAGGGGCGTTATCCGGGGAGCTGTTTTTT.

The chain joins TRBV24-1 to TRBJ2-5; D call uncertain. Looked up from germline, CDR1 is KGHDR and CDR2 is SFDVKD. V was trimmed by 8 bases and J by 1 base, leaving 10 bases between them. The CDR3 is 13 residues long. The CDR3 region is CATKGSSQETQYF. Here the CDR3 DNA reads TGTGCCACCAAGGGCAGCAGCCAAGAGACCCAGTACTTC.

The chain employs TRBV24-1 and TRBJ2-5; D gene uncertain. V lost 7 bases and J 5 bases, leaving 13 bases between the germline ends. Germline V gene lookup returns CDR1 KGHDR and CDR2 SFDVKD. The CDR3 is 13 residues long. CDR3 region: CATRSRVGETQYF. The CDR3 DNA reads as TGTGCCACCAGAAGCCGGGTCGGTGAGACCCAGTACTTC.

The chain combines TRBV19 with TRBJ1-1; a possible D gene is TRBD1 (5 bases). The ends were cut back, 3 bases at V and 0 bases at J, with 14 bases in the middle. Germline assignment: CDR1 LNHDA and CDR2 SQIVND (reference sequence). This CDR3 comprises 16 residues. For the CDR3, the DNA is TGTGCCAGTAGTATGTCGTTGGGGGGTTTGAACACTGAAGCTTTCTTT. Its translation: CASSMSLGGLNTEAFF.

This rearrangement joins TRBV2 to TRBJ2-5, with D unclear. V lost 3 bases to trimming and J lost 5 bases, with 10 bases between them. Germline values: CDR1 SNHLY, CDR2 FYNNEI. The CDR3 sequence is 13 residues long. CDR3 sequence (DNA): TGTGCCAGCAGTGATTTAGGTGGGGAGACCCAGTACTTC. This translates into CASSDLGGETQYF.

This chain connects TRBV6-2 or TRBV6-3 to TRBJ1-2, with a tentative D call TRBD1 (6 bases). The CDR3 loop spans 13 amino acids. V gave up 4 bases and J gave up 3 bases, with 9 bases separating them. Per germline, CDR1 MNHEY and CDR2 SVGEGT. The CDR3 region has the DNA TGTGCCAGCAGTTTGGCAGGGGACTATGGCTACACCTTC. Protein product: CASSLAGDYGYTF.

This chain uses TRBV5-1 with TRBJ2-5; 7 bases align to TRBD1. CDR1 and CDR2 (germline): SGHRS, YFSETQ. This CDR3 spans 13 amino acids. The V gene end was trimmed by 2 bases and the J gene end by 5 bases; junction bases not matched to a gene: 3. The CDR3 loop reads CASSLGGRETQYF. Written as DNA, the CDR3 is TGCGCCAGCAGCTTAGGGGGCCGGGAGACCCAGTACTTC.

The chain links TRBV2 to TRBJ1-1; D perhaps matches TRBD1 (5 bases). This CDR3 contains 14 residues. Trimming pared 6 bases from V and 7 bases from J, leaving 18 bases between. Germline lookup yields CDR1 SNHLY and CDR2 FYNNEI. CDR3 loop: CASRNMVGTGEAFF. CDR3 nucleotides: TGTGCCAGCAGAAACATGGTCGGGACTGGTGAAGCTTTCTTT.

This clone has only a few counts. The chain links TRBV7-9 to TRBJ1-2, with TRBD1 matching over 7 bases. The CDR3 loop spans 14 amino acids. Germline V gene sequence: CDR1 SEHNR, CDR2 FQNEAQ (reference sequence). V lost 5 bases and J lost 0; bases outside the gene matches: 3. CDR3 in amino acids: CASSRQGSNYGYTF. The CDR3, as DNA: TGTGCCAGCAGCCGACAGGGCTCTAACTATGGCTACACCTTC.

The chain carries TRBV4-1 and TRBJ1-4; the match to TRBD1 covers 8 bases. The ends lost 2 bases at V and 6 bases at J; junction bases unmatched: 14. The CDR3 is made up of 18 amino acids. Germline-derived CDR1 and CDR2 are MGHRA and YSYEKL. The CDR3 here is CASSQPGQGRSFYEKLFF. The CDR3 nucleotides are TGCGCCAGCAGCCAACCTGGACAGGGAAGATCATTCTATGAAAAACTGTTTTTT.

This clone appeared a single time. The chain employs TRBV5-1 and TRBJ1-4; D may be TRBD1 (6 bases). The CDR3 contains 16 residues. The V gene lost 4 bases and the J gene lost 0 bases, with 13 bases spanning the gap. Germline loops: CDR1 SGHRS, CDR2 YFSETQ. The CDR3 protein is CASSRTRQATNEKLFF. DNA of the CDR3: TGCGCCAGCAGCCGAACCAGACAGGCAACTAATGAAAAACTGTTTTTT.

This chain joins TRBV24-1 and TRBJ1-2, with TRBD1 matching over 8 bases. Germline V gene data show CDR1 as KGHDR and CDR2 as SFDVKD. The trim removed 4 bases at V and 3 bases at J, leaving 6 bases unmatched. The CDR3 spans 15 residues. The CDR3 DNA sequence: TGTGCCACCAGTGAGCCCGGACAGGGTGACTATGGCTACACCTTC. This encodes CATSEPGQGDYGYTF.

This rearrangement joins TRBV5-6 to TRBJ1-1; TRBD1 matches 8 bases. The CDR3 is 16 residues long. Germline CDR1 and CDR2: SGHDT and YYEEEE. Unmatched junction bases numbered 5, after V lost 0 bases and J lost 1 base. The CDR3: CASSLEGTGTNTEAFF. In nucleotides, the CDR3 is TGTGCCAGCAGCTTGGAGGGGACAGGCACGAACACTGAAGCTTTCTTT.

This chain uses TRBV7-8 with TRBJ1-5; 7 bases fit TRBD1. J was trimmed by 2 bases and V by 5 bases; bases with no gene match: 6. There are 15 residues in the CDR3. Germline CDR1 and CDR2: SGHVS and FQNEAQ. The CDR3 region is CASSKSRGGNQPQHF. In DNA, the CDR3 is TGTGCCAGCAGCAAATCCAGGGGGGGCAATCAGCCCCAGCATTTT.

This chain connects TRBV14 to TRBJ1-2, with D uncertain. Trimming stripped 4 bases from V and 8 bases from J, with 14 bases between. This CDR3 spans 13 amino acids. CDR1 SGHDN and CDR2 FVKESK come from the germline V gene. CDR3 coding DNA: TGTGCCAGCAGCCCCCTAGGCATGAGGGGCTACACCTTC. It translates to CASSPLGMRGYTF.

The genes are TRBV6-2 or TRBV6-3 and TRBJ2-7; D remains ambiguous. This CDR3 is 13 amino acids long. Trimming removed 5 bases at V and 3 bases at J, with 11 bases between. Germline V gene data show CDR1 as MNHEY and CDR2 as SVGEGT. For the CDR3, the DNA is TGTGCCAGCAGTCGGACCTCTCTCTACGAGCAGTACGTC. Its protein product is CASSRTSLYEQYV.

The genes are TRBV20-1 and TRBJ1-2, with D possibly matching TRBD1 (5 bases). Germline lookup yields CDR1 DFQATT and CDR2 SNEGSKA (reference sequence). The CDR3 extends over 15 amino acids. With 3 bases removed from V and 2 bases from J, the gap between germline ends came to 16 bases. In DNA form, the CDR3 reads TGCAGTGCTAGTGCATCGGGACGGGACAACTATGGCTACACCTTC. Translating gives CSASASGRDNYGYTF.

This chain uses TRBV19 with TRBJ1-4; D is ambiguous. The CDR3 covers 12 residues. With 4 bases removed from V and 5 bases from J, the gap between germline ends came to 5 bases. Germline V gives CDR1 LNHDA, CDR2 SQIVND (reference sequence). Here the CDR3 DNA reads TGTGCCAGTAGTAGCCGAAATGAAAAACTGTTTTTT. It specifies CASSSRNEKLFF.